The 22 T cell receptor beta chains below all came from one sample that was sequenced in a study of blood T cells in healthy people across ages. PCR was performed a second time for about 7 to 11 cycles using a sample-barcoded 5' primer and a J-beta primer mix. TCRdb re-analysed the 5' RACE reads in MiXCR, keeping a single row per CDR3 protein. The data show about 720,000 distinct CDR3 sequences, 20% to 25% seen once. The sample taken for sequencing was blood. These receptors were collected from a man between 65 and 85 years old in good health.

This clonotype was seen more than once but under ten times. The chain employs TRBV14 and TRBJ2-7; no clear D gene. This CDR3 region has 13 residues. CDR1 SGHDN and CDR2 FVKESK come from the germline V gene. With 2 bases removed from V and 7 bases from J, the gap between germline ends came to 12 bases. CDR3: CASSQTGGGEQYF. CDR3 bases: TGTGCCAGCAGCCAAACGGGTGGTGGGGAGCAGTACTTC.

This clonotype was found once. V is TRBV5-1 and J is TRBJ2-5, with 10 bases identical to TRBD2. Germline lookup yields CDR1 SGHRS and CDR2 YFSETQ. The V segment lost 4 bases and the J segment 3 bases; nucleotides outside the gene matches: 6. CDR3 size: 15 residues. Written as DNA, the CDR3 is TGCGCCAGCAGCGCTAGCGGGAGAGCAGAAGAGACCCAGTACTTC. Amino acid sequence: CASSASGRAEETQYF.

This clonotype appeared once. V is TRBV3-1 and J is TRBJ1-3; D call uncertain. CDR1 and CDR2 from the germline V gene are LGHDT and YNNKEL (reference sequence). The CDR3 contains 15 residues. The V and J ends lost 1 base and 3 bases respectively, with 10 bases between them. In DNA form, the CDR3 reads TGTGCCAGCAGCCAAGGTGCAGGCAGTGGAAACACCATATATTTT. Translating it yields CASSQGAGSGNTIYF.

The CDR3 sequence: CASSLNFWAFPDRGHSNQPQHF. DNA of the CDR3: TGTGCCAGCAGCTTAAATTTCTGGGCCTTTCCAGACAGGGGGCATAGCAATCAGCCCCAGCATTTT. The rearrangement links TRBV7-4 to TRBJ1-5, with 10 bases fitting TRBD1. V was clipped by 2 bases and J by 0 bases; unmatched bases: 19. This CDR3 comprises 22 residues. CDR1 is SGHVT and CDR2 is SQSDAQ in the germline V gene.

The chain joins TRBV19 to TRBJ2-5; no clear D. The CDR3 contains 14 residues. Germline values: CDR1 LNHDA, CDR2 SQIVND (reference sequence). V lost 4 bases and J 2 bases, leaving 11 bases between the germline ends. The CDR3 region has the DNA TGTGCCAGTAGTAGGCTACTTGCTCAAGAGACCCAGTACTTC. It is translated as CASSRLLAQETQYF.

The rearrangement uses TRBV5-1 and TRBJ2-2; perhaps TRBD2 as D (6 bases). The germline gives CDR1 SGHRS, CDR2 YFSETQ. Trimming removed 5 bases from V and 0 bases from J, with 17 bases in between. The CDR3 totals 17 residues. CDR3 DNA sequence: TGCGCCAGCAGTAGGGACTTACCGGGAGCGAACACCGGGGAGCTGTTTTTT. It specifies CASSRDLPGANTGELFF.

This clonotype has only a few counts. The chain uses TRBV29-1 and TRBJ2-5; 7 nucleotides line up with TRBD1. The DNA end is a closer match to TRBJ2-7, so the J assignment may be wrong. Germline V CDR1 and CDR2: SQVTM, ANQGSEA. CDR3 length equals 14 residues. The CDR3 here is CSVVQGSGGYEQYF. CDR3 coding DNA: TGCAGCGTTGTTCAGGGGTCAGGGGGATACGAGCAGTACTTC.

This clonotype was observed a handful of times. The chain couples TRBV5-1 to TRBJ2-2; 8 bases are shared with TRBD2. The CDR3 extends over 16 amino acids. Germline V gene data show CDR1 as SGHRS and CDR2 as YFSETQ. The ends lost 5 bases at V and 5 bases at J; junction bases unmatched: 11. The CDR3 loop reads CASRNPGGPSTGELFF. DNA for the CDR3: TGCGCCAGCAGGAACCCGGGGGGGCCGAGTACCGGGGAGCTGTTTTTT.

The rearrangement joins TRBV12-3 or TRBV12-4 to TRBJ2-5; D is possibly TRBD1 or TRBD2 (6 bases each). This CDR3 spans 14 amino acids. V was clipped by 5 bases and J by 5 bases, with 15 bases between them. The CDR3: CASSPYKGGETQYF. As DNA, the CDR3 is TGTGCCAGCAGTCCCTACAAAGGGGGGGAGACCCAGTACTTC.

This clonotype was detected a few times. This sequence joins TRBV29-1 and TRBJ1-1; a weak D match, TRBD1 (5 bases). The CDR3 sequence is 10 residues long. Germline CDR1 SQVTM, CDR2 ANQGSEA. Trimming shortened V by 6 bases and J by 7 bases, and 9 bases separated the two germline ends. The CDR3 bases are TGCAGCGTGGCCGACAGTGAAGCTTTCTTT. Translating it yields CSVADSEAFF.

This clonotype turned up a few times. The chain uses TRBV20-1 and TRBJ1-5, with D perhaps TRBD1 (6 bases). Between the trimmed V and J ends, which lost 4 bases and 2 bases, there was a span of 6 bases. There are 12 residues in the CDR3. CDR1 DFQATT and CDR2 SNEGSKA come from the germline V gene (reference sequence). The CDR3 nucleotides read TGCAGTGCTACAGGGGGCAATCAGCCCCAGCATTTT. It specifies CSATGGNQPQHF.

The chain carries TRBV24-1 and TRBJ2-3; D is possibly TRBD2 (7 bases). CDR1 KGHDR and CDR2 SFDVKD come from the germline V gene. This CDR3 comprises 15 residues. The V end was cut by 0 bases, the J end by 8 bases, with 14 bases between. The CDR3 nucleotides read TGTGCCACCAGTGATTTGACTAGGGGGAGGGGTACGCAGTATTTT. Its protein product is CATSDLTRGRGTQYF.

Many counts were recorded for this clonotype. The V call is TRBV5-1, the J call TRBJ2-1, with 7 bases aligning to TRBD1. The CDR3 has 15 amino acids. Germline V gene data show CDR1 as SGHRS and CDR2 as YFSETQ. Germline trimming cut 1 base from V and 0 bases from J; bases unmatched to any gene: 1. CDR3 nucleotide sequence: TGCGCCAGCAGCTTGCGGACAGGCTCCTACAATGAGCAGTTCTTC. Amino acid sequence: CASSLRTGSYNEQFF.

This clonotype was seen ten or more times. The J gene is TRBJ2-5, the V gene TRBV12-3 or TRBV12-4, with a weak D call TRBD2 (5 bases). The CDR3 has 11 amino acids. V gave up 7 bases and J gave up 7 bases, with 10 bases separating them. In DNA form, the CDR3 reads TGTGCCAGCACCAGCGGATGGACCCAGTACTTC. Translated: CASTSGWTQYF.

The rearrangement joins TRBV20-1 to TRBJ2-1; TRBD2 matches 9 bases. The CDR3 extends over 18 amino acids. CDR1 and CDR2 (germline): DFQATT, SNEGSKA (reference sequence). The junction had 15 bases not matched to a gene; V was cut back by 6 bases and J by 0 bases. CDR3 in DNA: TGCAGTGCGCAAAAACCGGGACTAGCTTTAAGCTCCTACAATGAGCAGTTCTTC. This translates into CSAQKPGLALSSYNEQFF.

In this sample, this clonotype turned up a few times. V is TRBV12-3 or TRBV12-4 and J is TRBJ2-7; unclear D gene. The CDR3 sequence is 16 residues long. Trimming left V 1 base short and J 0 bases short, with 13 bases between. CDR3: CASSLGGRANSYEQYF. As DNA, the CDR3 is TGTGCCAGCAGTTTAGGTGGTAGGGCGAACTCCTACGAGCAGTACTTC.

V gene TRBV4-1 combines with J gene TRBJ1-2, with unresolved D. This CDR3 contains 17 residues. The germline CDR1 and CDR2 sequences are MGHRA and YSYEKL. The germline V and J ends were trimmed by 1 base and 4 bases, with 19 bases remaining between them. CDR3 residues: CASSQGRAGYGVYGYTF. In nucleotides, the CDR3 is TGCGCCAGCAGCCAAGGTAGGGCGGGCTACGGGGTCTATGGCTACACCTTC.

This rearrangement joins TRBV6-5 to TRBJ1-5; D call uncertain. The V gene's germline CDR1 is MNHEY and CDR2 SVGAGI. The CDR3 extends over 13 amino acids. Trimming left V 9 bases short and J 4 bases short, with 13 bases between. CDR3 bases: TGTGCCAGTAGTGCGAGGGTTAATCAGCCCCAGCATTTT. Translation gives CASSARVNQPQHF.

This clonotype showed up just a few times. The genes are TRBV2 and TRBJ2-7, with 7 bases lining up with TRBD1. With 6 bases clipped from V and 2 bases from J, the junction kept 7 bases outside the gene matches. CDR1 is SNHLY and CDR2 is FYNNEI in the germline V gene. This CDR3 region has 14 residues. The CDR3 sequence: CASRGTATTYEQYF. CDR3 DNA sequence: TGTGCCAGCAGGGGGACAGCGACAACCTACGAGCAGTACTTC.

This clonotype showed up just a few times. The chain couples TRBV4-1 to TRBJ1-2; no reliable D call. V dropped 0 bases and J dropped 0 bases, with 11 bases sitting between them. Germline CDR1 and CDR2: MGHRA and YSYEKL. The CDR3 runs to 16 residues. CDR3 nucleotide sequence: TGCGCCAGCAGCCAAGATTTCGGCAGTACTAACTATGGCTACACCTTC. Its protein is CASSQDFGSTNYGYTF.

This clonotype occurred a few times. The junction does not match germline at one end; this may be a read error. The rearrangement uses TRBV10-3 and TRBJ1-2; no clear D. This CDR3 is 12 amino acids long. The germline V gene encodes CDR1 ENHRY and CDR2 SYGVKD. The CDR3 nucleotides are TGTGCCATCAGTGGGGGAAACTACGGCTACACCTTC. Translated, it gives CAISGGNYGYTF.

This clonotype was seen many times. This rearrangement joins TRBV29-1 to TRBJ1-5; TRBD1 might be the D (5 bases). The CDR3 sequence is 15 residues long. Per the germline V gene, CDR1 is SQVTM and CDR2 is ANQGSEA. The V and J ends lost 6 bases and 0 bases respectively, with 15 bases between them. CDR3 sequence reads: CSVAGGGYSNQPQHF. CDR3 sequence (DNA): TGCAGCGTCGCCGGGGGTGGGTATAGCAATCAGCCCCAGCATTTT.